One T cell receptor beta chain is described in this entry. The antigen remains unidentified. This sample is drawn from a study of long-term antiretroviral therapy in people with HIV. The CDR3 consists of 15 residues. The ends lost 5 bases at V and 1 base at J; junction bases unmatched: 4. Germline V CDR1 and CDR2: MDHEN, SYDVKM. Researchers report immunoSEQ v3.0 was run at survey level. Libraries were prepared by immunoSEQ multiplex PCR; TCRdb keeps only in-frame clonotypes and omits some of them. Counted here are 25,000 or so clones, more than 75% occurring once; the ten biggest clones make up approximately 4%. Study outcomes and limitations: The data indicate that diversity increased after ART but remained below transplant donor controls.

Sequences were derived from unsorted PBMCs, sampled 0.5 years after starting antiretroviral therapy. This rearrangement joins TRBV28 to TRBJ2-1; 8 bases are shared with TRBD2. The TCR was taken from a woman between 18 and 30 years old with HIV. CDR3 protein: CASSPTGGSYNEQFF. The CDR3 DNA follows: TGTGCCAGCAGTCCCACGGGGGGGTCCTACAATGAGCAGTTCTTC.